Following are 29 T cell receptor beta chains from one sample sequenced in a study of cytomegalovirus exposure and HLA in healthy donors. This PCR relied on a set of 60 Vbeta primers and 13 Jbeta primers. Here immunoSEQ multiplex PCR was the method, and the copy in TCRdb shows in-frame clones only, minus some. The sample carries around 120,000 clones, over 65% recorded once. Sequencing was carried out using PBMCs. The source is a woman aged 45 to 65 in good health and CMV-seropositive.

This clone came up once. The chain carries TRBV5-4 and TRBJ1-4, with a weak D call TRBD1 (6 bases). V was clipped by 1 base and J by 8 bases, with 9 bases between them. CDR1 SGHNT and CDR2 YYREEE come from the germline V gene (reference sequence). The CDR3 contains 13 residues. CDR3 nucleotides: TGTGCCAGCAGCTTGCAGGGGAGAGAAAAACTGTTTTTT. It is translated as CASSLQGREKLFF. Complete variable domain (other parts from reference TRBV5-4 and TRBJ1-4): ETGVTQSPTHLIKTRGQQVTLRCSSQSGHNTVSWYQQALGQGPQFIFQYYREEENGRGNFPPRFSGLQFPNYSSELNVNALELDDSALYLCASSLQGREKLFFGSGTQLSVL.

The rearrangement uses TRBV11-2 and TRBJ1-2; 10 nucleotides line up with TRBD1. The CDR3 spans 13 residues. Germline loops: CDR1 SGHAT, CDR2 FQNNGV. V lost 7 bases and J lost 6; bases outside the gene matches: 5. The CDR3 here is CASNPGTGDGYTF. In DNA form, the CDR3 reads TGTGCCAGCAATCCCGGGACAGGGGATGGCTACACCTTC.

CDR3 sequence (DNA): TGTGCCAGCAGCCCACTCGGTACAGCCAATGAGCAGTTCTTC. Protein: CASSPLGTANEQFF. V usage is TRBV14 and J usage is TRBJ2-1; no definite D call. The CDR3 consists of 14 residues. The germline V gene encodes CDR1 SGHDN and CDR2 FVKESK. The V end was cut by 4 bases, the J end by 6 bases, with 13 bases between.

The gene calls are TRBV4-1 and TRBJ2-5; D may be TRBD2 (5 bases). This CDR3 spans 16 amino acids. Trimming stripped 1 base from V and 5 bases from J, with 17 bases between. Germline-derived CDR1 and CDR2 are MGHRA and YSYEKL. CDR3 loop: CASSQGAHEDWETQYF. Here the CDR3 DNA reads TGCGCCAGCAGCCAAGGGGCCCATGAGGACTGGGAGACCCAGTACTTC.

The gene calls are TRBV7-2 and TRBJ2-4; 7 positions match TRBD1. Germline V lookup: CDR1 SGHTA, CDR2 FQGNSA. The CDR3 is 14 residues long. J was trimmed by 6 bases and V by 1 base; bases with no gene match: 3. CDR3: CASSLVGGGNIQYF. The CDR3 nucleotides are TGTGCCAGCAGCTTAGTAGGGGGCGGAAACATTCAGTACTTC.

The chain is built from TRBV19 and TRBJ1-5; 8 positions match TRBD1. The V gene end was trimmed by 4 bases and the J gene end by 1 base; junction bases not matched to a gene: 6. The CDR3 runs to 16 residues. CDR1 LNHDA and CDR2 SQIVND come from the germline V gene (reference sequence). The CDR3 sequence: CASSTGQGPSNQPQHF. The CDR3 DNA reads TGTGCCAGTAGTACAGGACAGGGACCAAGCAATCAGCCCCAGCATTTT.

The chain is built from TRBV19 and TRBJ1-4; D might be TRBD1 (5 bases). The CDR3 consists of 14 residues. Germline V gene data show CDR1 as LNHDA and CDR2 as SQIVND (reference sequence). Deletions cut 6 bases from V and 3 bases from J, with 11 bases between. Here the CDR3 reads CASRLTGANEKLFF. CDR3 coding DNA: TGTGCCAGTAGACTAACAGGCGCTAATGAAAAACTGTTTTTT.

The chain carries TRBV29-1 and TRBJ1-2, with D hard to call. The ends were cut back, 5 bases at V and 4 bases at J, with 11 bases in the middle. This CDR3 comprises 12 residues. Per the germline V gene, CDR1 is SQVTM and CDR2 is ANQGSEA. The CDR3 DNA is TGCAGCGTTCATAGCAGTATCTATGGCTACACCTTC. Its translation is CSVHSSIYGYTF.

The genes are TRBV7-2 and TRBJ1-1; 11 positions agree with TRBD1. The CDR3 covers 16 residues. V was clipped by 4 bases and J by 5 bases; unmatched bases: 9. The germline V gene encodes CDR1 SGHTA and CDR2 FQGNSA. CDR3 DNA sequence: TGTGCCAGCAGCTCCCGGGACAGGGGGAGGAGGACTGAAGCTTTCTTT. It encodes CASSSRDRGRRTEAFF.

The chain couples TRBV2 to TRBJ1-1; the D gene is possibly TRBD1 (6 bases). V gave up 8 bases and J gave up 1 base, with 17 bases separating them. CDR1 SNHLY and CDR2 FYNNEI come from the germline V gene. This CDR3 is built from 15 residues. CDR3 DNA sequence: TGTGCCAGCGGTACAGGGTGGGTAGGGAACACTGAAGCTTTCTTT. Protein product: CASGTGWVGNTEAFF.

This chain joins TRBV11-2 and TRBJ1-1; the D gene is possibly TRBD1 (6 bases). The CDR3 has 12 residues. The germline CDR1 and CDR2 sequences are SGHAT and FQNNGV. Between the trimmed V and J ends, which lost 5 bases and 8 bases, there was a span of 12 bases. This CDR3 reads CASSLRQVEAFF. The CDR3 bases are TGTGCCAGCAGCCTAAGACAGGTCGAAGCTTTCTTT.

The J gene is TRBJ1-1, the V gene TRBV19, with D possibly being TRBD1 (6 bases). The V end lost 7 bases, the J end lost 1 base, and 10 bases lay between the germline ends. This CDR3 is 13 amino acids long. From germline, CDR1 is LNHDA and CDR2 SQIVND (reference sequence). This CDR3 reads CASIRTANTEAFF. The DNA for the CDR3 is TGTGCCAGTATTCGGACAGCGAACACTGAAGCTTTCTTT.

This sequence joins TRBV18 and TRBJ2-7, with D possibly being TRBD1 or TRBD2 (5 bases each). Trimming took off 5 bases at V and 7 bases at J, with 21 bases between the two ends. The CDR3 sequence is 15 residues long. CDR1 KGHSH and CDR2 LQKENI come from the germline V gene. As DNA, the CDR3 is TGTGCCAGCTCAACACTAGTACAGGAGATGGGGGAGCAGTACTTC. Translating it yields CASSTLVQEMGEQYF. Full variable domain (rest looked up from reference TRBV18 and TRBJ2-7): NAGVMQNPRHLVRRRGQEARLRCSPMKGHSHVYWYRQLPEEGLKFMVYLQKENIIDESGMPKERFSAEFPKEGPSILRIQQVVRGDSAAYFCASSTLVQEMGEQYFGPGTRLTVT.

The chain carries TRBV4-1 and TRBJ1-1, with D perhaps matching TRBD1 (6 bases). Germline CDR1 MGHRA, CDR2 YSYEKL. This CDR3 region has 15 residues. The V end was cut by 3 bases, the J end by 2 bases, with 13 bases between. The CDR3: CASSQAPGQNTEAFF. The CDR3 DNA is TGCGCCAGCAGCCAGGCCCCGGGACAAAACACTGAAGCTTTCTTT.

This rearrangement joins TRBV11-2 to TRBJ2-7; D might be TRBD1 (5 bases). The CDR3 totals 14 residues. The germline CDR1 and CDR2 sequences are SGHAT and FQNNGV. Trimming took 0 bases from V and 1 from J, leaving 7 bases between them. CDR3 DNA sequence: TGTGCCAGCAGCTTAGAACAGGATTCCTACGAGCAGTACTTC. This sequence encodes CASSLEQDSYEQYF.

The CDR3 reads CASEDTLDYGYTF. CDR3 bases: TGTGCCAGCGAAGACACCTTGGACTATGGCTACACCTTC. The V gene is TRBV7-2, the J gene TRBJ1-2; D gene unclear. Trimming stripped 8 bases from V and 3 bases from J, with 13 bases between. Germline CDR1 is SGHTA and CDR2 is FQGNSA. The CDR3 consists of 13 residues.

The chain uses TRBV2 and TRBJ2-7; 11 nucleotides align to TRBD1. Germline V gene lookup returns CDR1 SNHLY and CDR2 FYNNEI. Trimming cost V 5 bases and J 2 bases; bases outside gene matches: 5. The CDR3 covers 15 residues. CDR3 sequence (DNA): TGTGCCAGCAGTCTTCCGGGACAGGGGGCCTACGAGCAGTACTTC. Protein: CASSLPGQGAYEQYF.

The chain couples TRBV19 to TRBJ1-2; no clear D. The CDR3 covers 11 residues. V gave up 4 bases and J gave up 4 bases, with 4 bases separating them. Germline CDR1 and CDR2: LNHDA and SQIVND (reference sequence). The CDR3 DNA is TGTGCCAGTAGTACCGTCTATGGCTACACCTTC. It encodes CASSTVYGYTF.

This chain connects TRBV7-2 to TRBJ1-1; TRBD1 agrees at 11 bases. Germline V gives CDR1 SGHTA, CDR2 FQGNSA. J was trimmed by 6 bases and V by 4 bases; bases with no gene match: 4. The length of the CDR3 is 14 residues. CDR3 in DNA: TGTGCCAGCAGCTCGGGACAGGGGGTTGCTGAAGCTTTCTTT. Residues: CASSSGQGVAEAFF.

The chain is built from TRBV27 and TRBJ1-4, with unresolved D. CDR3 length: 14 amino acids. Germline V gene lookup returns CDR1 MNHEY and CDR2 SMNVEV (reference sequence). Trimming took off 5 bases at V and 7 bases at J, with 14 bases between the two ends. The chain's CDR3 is CASSLRGFAEKLFF. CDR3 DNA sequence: TGTGCCAGCAGTCTCCGCGGGTTCGCTGAAAAACTGTTTTTT.

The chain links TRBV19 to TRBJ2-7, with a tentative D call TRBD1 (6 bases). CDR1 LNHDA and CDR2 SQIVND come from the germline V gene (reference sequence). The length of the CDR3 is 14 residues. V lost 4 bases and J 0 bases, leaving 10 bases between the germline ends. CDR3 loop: CASSTLQGSYEQYF. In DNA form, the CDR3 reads TGTGCCAGTAGTACACTACAGGGCTCCTACGAGCAGTACTTC.

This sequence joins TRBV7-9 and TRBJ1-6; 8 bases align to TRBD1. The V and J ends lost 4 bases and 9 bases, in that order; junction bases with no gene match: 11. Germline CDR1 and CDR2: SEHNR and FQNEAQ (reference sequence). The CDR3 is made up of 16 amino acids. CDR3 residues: CASSSLEQGEASPLHF. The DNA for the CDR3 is TGTGCCAGCAGCTCACTCGAACAGGGGGAGGCTTCACCCCTCCACTTT.

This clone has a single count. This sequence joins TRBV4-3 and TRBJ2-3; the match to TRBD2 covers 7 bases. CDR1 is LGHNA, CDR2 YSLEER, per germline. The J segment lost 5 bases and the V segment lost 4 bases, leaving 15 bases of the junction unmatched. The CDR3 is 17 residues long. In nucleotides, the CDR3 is TGCGCCAGCAGCCCCGGTGTTCCGAGCGGGAAGGGAGATACGCAGTATTTT. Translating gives CASSPGVPSGKGDTQYF.

CDR3 bases: TGTGCCAGCAGTGAGAACAGGCTCGACGAGCAGTACTTC. This codes for CASSENRLDEQYF. The rearrangement links TRBV2 to TRBJ2-5, with D possibly TRBD1 on 5 matching bases. TRBJ2-7 matches the DNA end more closely, so the J call is doubtful. CDR3 size: 13 residues. Germline V gene lookup returns CDR1 SNHLY and CDR2 FYNNEI.

CDR3 sequence reads: CAWSVKGDYEQYF. The CDR3 bases are TGTGCCTGGAGTGTAAAGGGGGACTACGAGCAGTACTTC. The V gene is TRBV30, the J gene TRBJ2-7; maybe TRBD1 (6 bases). CDR1 is GTSNPN and CDR2 is SVGIG in the germline V gene (reference sequence). V lost 0 bases and J 3 bases, leaving 9 bases between the germline ends. CDR3 size: 13 residues.

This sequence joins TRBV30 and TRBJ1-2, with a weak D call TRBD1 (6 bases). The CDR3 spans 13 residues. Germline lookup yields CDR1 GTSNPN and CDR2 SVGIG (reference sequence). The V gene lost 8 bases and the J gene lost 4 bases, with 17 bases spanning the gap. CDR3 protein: CARNRVVRYGYTF. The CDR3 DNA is TGTGCCCGGAACAGGGTGGTCCGCTATGGCTACACCTTC.

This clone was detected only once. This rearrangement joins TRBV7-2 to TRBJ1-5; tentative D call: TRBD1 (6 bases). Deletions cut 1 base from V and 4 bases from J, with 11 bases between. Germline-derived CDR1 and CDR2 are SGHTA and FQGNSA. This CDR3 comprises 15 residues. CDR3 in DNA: TGTGCCAGCAGCTTAGGTCAGGGGTTGAATCAGCCCCAGCATTTT. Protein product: CASSLGQGLNQPQHF.

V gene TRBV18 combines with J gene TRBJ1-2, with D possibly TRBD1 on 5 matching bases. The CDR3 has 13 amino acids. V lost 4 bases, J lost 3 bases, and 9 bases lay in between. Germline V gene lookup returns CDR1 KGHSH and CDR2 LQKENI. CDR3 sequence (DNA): TGTGCCAGCTCACGAGGGGAGGACTATGGCTACACCTTC. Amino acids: CASSRGEDYGYTF.

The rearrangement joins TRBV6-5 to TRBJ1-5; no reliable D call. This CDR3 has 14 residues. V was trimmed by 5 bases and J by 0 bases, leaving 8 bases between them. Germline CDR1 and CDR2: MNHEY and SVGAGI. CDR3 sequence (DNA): TGTGCCAGCAGTGACTTTTATAGCAATCAGCCCCAGCATTTT. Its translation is CASSDFYSNQPQHF.